These 8 T cell receptor beta chains were all obtained from the same sample, sequenced in a study of long-term antiretroviral therapy in people with HIV. Survey level was the resolution at which the v3.0 immunoSEQ assay ran. Libraries were prepared by immunoSEQ multiplex PCR; TCRdb keeps only in-frame clonotypes and omits some of them. The sample lists approximately 29,000 clones, roughly 90% occurring once. The specimen comprised unsorted PBMCs, sampled 5.2 years after starting antiretroviral therapy. These TCRs come from a woman aged 40 to 49 with HIV.

The chain joins TRBV27 to TRBJ2-1; maybe TRBD2 (6 bases). The germline V gene has CDR1 MNHEY and CDR2 SMNVEV (reference sequence). The germline V and J ends were trimmed by 6 bases and 7 bases, with 19 bases remaining between them. The CDR3 runs 15 residues. As DNA, the CDR3 is TGTGCCAGCAGCCTCAGGGCGGGGCCCTTTAATGAGCAGTTCTTC. This sequence encodes CASSLRAGPFNEQFF.

In nucleotides, the CDR3 is TGCGCCAGCAGCTCACAGGGGCAGAGCACAGATACGCAGTATTTT. It specifies CASSSQGQSTDTQYF. The chain recombines TRBV5-1 with TRBJ2-3, with TRBD1 matching 7 bases. Germline trimming cut 3 bases from V and 0 bases from J; bases unmatched to any gene: 4. CDR1 SGHRS and CDR2 YFSETQ come from the germline V gene. CDR3 length equals 15 residues.

The V call is TRBV2, the J call TRBJ2-1; TRBD1 matches 8 bases. Per germline, CDR1 SNHLY and CDR2 FYNNEI. The CDR3 covers 17 residues. V shed 4 bases and J 0 bases; nucleotides not matched to a gene: 8. Written as DNA, the CDR3 is TGTGCCAGCAGTGGGGGACAGGACTTTAGCTCCTACAATGAGCAGTTCTTC. Translated: CASSGGQDFSSYNEQFF.

The rearrangement uses TRBV15 and TRBJ1-1, with D unclear. CDR1 and CDR2 (germline): LNHNV, YYDKDF (reference sequence). Trimming left V 0 bases short and J 1 base short, with 9 bases between. This CDR3 contains 15 residues. The CDR3 DNA follows: TGTGCCACCAGCAGAGATTGGGGAGAGAACACTGAAGCTTTCTTT. Its translation is CATSRDWGENTEAFF.

This clone was seen a few times. V is TRBV27 and J is TRBJ1-2; D is perhaps TRBD1 (5 bases). CDR1 is MNHEY, CDR2 SMNVEV, per germline (reference sequence). The V and J ends lost 6 bases and 4 bases respectively, with 12 bases between them. The CDR3 totals 13 residues. For the CDR3, the DNA is TGTGCCAGCAGGTCCTTGGGGGGCTATGGCTACACCTTC. Translated: CASRSLGGYGYTF.

The genes are TRBV29-1 and TRBJ2-5; 12 nucleotides line up with TRBD1. The CDR3 sequence is 14 residues long. The germline V gene has CDR1 SQVTM and CDR2 ANQGSEA. CDR3 loop: CASSGTGGSLSQYF. In nucleotides, the CDR3 is TGCGCGAGTTCCGGGACAGGGGGCAGTTTGTCCCAGTACTTC.

The chain links TRBV2 to TRBJ2-2; 7 positions agree with TRBD2. V shed 1 base and J 3 bases; nucleotides not matched to a gene: 5. The CDR3 covers 16 residues. Germline V gene data show CDR1 as SNHLY and CDR2 as FYNNEI. The CDR3 sequence is CASSEEAGVDTGELFF. The CDR3 DNA follows: TGTGCCAGCAGTGAAGAGGCGGGAGTGGACACCGGGGAGCTGTTTTTT.

The chain couples TRBV2 to TRBJ2-7; TRBD2 matches 9 bases. Germline V gene sequence: CDR1 SNHLY, CDR2 FYNNEI. The CDR3 runs to 14 residues. Trimming at V came to 10 bases and at J to 4 bases, leaving 11 bases not matched to a gene. CDR3 bases: TGTGCCACCACGTGGGACGCGGGAGGGTACGAGCAGTACTTC. This encodes CATTWDAGGYEQYF.